The next 17 T cell receptor beta chains were all read from a single sample in a study of PD-1 blockade in classical Hodgkin lymphoma. Profiling relied on immunoSEQ multiplex PCR, and the TCRdb table lists in-frame clones only, not all of them. Here the sample spans tens of thousands of clones, 65% to 80% being singletons. Every patient experienced relapse after autologous stem cell transplantation, and brentuximab vedotin exposure varied. Sequencing used peripheral blood mononuclear cells (PBMCs), obtained at baseline. These receptor sequences come from a human donor with classical Hodgkin lymphoma.

The chain carries TRBV6-4 and TRBJ1-6; D is uncertain. This CDR3 spans 10 amino acids. V shed 9 bases and J shed 11 bases, with 8 bases lying between them. Germline CDR1 MRHNA, CDR2 SNTAGT. The CDR3 loop is CASNLTPLHF. Here the CDR3 DNA reads TGTGCCAGTAATCTAACACCCCTCCACTTT.

The chain is built from TRBV28 and TRBJ1-5, with a tentative D call TRBD1 (5 bases). Germline CDR1 is MDHEN and CDR2 is SYDVKM. The V end lost 3 bases, the J end lost 4 bases, and 13 bases lay between the germline ends. This CDR3 spans 15 amino acids. CDR3: CASSLRPDRNQPQHF. The CDR3 DNA sequence: TGTGCCAGCAGTTTGAGGCCAGACAGAAATCAGCCCCAGCATTTT.

The V call is TRBV27, the J call TRBJ2-7, with 8 positions matching TRBD1. With 7 bases clipped from V and 2 bases from J, the junction kept 7 bases outside the gene matches. The CDR3 is 14 amino acids. CDR1 is MNHEY, CDR2 SMNVEV, per germline (reference sequence). This CDR3 is CASTSGTGTYEQYF. Here the CDR3 DNA reads TGTGCCAGCACCTCCGGGACAGGAACCTACGAGCAGTACTTC.

CDR3 residues: CASSLYTGELFF. CDR3 coding DNA: TGTGCCAGTAGTCTATACACCGGGGAGCTGTTTTTT. V gene TRBV19 combines with J gene TRBJ2-2; no clear D. The germline gives CDR1 LNHDA, CDR2 SQIVND (reference sequence). This CDR3 spans 12 amino acids. The ends were cut back, 5 bases at V and 3 bases at J, with 4 bases in the middle.

V and J are TRBV10-3 and TRBJ2-2; D is possibly TRBD2 (6 bases). The CDR3 loop spans 14 amino acids. Germline V CDR1 and CDR2: ENHRY, SYGVKD. Trimming stripped 8 bases from V and 5 bases from J, with 15 bases between. The DNA for the CDR3 is TGTGCCATCTCCCGGGGGAGTAGTACCGGGGAGCTGTTTTTT. Its protein is CAISRGSSTGELFF.

The chain couples TRBV27 to TRBJ2-7; 7 nucleotides line up with TRBD2. Germline lookup yields CDR1 MNHEY and CDR2 SMNVEV (reference sequence). V gave up 0 bases and J gave up 0 bases; unmatched junction bases: 5. CDR3 length equals 16 residues. The CDR3 region has the DNA TGTGCCAGCAGTTTATCTGGGGGGGAAAGCTCCTACGAGCAGTACTTC. This sequence encodes CASSLSGGESSYEQYF.

The genes are TRBV29-1 and TRBJ1-2; D is unclear. The CDR3 is 12 amino acids. Germline V lookup: CDR1 SQVTM, CDR2 ANQGSEA. Trimming removed 6 bases at V and 0 bases at J, with 8 bases between. CDR3 bases: TGCAGCGTACGGGGAACTAACTATGGCTACACCTTC. Translated: CSVRGTNYGYTF.

V and J are TRBV7-9 and TRBJ2-3, with a tentative D call TRBD2 (6 bases). Germline CDR1 is SEHNR and CDR2 is FQNEAQ (reference sequence). V was cut by 0 bases and J by 0 bases, with 13 bases left in between. The CDR3 loop spans 17 amino acids. The CDR3, as DNA: TGTGCCAGCAGCTTAGCCACCGGGACTCTTAGCACAGATACGCAGTATTTT. This gives the protein CASSLATGTLSTDTQYF.

The chain combines TRBV6-5 with TRBJ1-2; TRBD1 matches at 9 bases. The length of the CDR3 is 14 residues. Unmatched junction bases numbered 3, after V lost 2 bases and J lost 5 bases. Per the germline V gene, CDR1 is MNHEY and CDR2 is SVGAGI. The CDR3 sequence: CASSYGTGSYGYTF. The CDR3 coding sequence is TGTGCCAGCAGTTACGGGACAGGGAGTTATGGCTACACCTTC.

V usage is TRBV5-1 and J usage is TRBJ2-7; weak D call: TRBD1 (6 bases). V gave up 4 bases and J gave up 1 base, with 9 bases separating them. This CDR3 comprises 13 residues. Germline values: CDR1 SGHRS, CDR2 YFSETQ. CDR3 sequence (DNA): TGCGCCAGCAGCCTCGGACAGTCCTACGAGCAGTACTTC. It codes for CASSLGQSYEQYF.

The chain is built from TRBV7-2 and TRBJ1-1, with D possibly matching TRBD1 (6 bases). Per germline, CDR1 SGHTA and CDR2 FQGNSA. The CDR3 contains 15 residues. The V gene lost 5 bases and the J gene lost 4 bases, with 17 bases spanning the gap. The CDR3, as DNA: TGTGCCAGCAGCCCAGGGGCAGGGACGGCCACTGAAGCTTTCTTT. This translates into CASSPGAGTATEAFF. The variable domain in full, completed from reference TRBV7-2 and TRBJ1-1, reads GAGVSQSPSNKVTEKGKDVELRCDPISGHTALYWYRQSLGQGLEFLIYFQGNSAPDKSGLPSDRFSAERTGGSVSTLTIQRTQQEDSAVYLCASSPGAGTATEAFFGQGTRLTVV.

The gene calls are TRBV14 and TRBJ2-7; 9 nucleotides line up with TRBD2. Germline V gives CDR1 SGHDN, CDR2 FVKESK. V lost 5 bases, J lost 2 bases, and 7 bases stayed unmatched. This CDR3 is 15 amino acids long. The CDR3 sequence: CASSALAGSAYEQYF. DNA of the CDR3: TGTGCCAGCAGCGCGCTAGCGGGATCTGCCTACGAGCAGTACTTC. The whole variable domain, remainder taken from reference TRBV14 and TRBJ2-7, is EAGVTQFPSHSVIEKGQTVTLRCDPISGHDNLYWYRRVMGKEIKFLLHFVKESKQDESGMPNNRFLAERTGGTYSTLKVQPAELEDSGVYFCASSALAGSAYEQYFGPGTRLTVT.

This sequence joins TRBV27 and TRBJ1-2; the D gene is possibly TRBD1 (5 bases). The CDR3 contains 13 residues. Trimming stripped 2 bases from V and 2 bases from J, with 6 bases between. Per the germline V gene, CDR1 is MNHEY and CDR2 is SMNVEV (reference sequence). In nucleotides, the CDR3 is TGTGCCAGCAGTTTAAGACAGAACTATGGCTACACCTTC. Translated, it gives CASSLRQNYGYTF.

This chain uses TRBV7-9 with TRBJ2-7; TRBD2 is a possible D gene (5 bases). The CDR3 has 14 amino acids. Germline lookup yields CDR1 SEHNR and CDR2 FQNEAQ (reference sequence). Trimming removed 5 bases from V and 3 bases from J, with 14 bases in between. CDR3 region: CASSLQGLSYEQYF. The DNA for the CDR3 is TGTGCCAGCAGCCTACAAGGACTCAGCTACGAGCAGTACTTC.

In its sample, this clone was seen once. The J gene is TRBJ2-7, the V gene TRBV28; perhaps D is TRBD1 or TRBD2 (6 bases each). Trimming stripped 6 bases from V and 7 bases from J, with 19 bases between. Germline CDR1 is MDHEN and CDR2 is SYDVKM. This CDR3 is 14 amino acids long. CDR3 sequence (DNA): TGTGCCAGCAGCACTAGTCCGGGGGCGAGGGAGCAGTACTTC. Amino acid sequence: CASSTSPGAREQYF.

This chain uses TRBV27 with TRBJ2-7; tentatively, D is TRBD1 (5 bases). This CDR3 spans 15 amino acids. Between the trimmed V and J ends, which lost 2 bases and 3 bases, there was a span of 14 bases. Germline loops: CDR1 MNHEY, CDR2 SMNVEV (reference sequence). The CDR3 loop is CASSLSGHLSYEQYF. The CDR3 region has the DNA TGTGCCAGCAGTTTAAGTGGACATTTAAGCTACGAGCAGTACTTC.

Ten or more counts support this clone. The chain uses TRBV28 and TRBJ1-2; 10 nucleotides match TRBD1. The ends lost 6 bases at V and 4 bases at J; junction bases unmatched: 11. This CDR3 is 16 amino acids long. The V gene's germline CDR1 is MDHEN and CDR2 SYDVKM. CDR3 sequence (DNA): TGTGCCAGCAGAACTACCTGGACAGGGGGGGTCTATGGCTACACCTTC. Translated: CASRTTWTGGVYGYTF.